This record covers a single T cell receptor (beta chain). How the authors handled the data: Counts of nucleated cells, estimated from reference gene primer amplification, were obtained. Repertoires were generated with immunoSEQ multiplex PCR, while TCRdb's copy carries only in-frame clones and drops some. That table supplies the V and J calls and clone size; D and trimming were determined from the DNA. The sample has 130,000 to 150,000 clones; roughly 89% are singletons. This CDR3 is built from 18 residues. The germline CDR1 and CDR2 sequences are MNHNS and SASEGT. J was trimmed by 6 bases and V by 3 bases; bases with no gene match: 17. This record belongs to a study of blood T cell repertoires in COVID-19. Study-level information: Collection of acute and convalescent COVID-19 samples took place in the United States, Italy and Spain. T cells, B-cell-depleted T cells, or PBMCs provided the cDNA or gDNA that served as material.

Material: peripheral blood. This receptor was obtained from a woman aged 45-59 years with acute or convalescent COVID-19. The chain has TRBV6-1 and TRBJ1-1; 9 nucleotides match TRBD1. Here the CDR3 reads CASSEGQGRQVLNAEAFF. Here the CDR3 DNA reads TGTGCCAGCAGTGAGGGACAGGGTCGTCAAGTCCTAAACGCTGAAGCTTTCTTT.